The 5 T cell receptor beta chains below come from one sample, sequenced in a study of human T cells and chemical hapten exposure. The time point: pre-sensitization, week 0. The treatment denotes: therapeutic diphenylcyclopropenone sensitization with weekly scalp DPC. TCRdb re-called the RACE reads through MiXCR, storing one row per CDR3 protein. The data contain 60,000 to 75,000 distinct CDR3 sequences, about 7% of them singletons. Sequenced material: whole blood, taken in connection with sensitization to the hapten diphenylcyclopropenone (DPC). All receptors come from a woman between 25 and 40 years old with alopecia areata. Some clones in this sample may be carry-over from other donors' samples.

The rearrangement links TRBV6-1 to TRBJ2-7; tentative D call: TRBD1 (6 bases). The length of the CDR3 is 14 residues. Germline V gives CDR1 MNHNS, CDR2 SASEGT. V dropped 9 bases and J dropped 0 bases, with 15 bases sitting between them. The CDR3 DNA follows: TGTGCCAGTTCACAGGGCTCCAGCTCCTACGAGCAGTACTTC. Its protein is CASSQGSSSYEQYF.

The chain links TRBV2 to TRBJ1-2; D not certain. Germline CDR1 SNHLY, CDR2 FYNNEI. Trimming stripped 2 bases from V and 6 bases from J, with 10 bases between. The CDR3 is made up of 13 amino acids. The CDR3 bases are TGTGCCAGCAGTGAACGGGCAGTCAATGGCTACACCTTC. Translated, it gives CASSERAVNGYTF. Looking up the rest from reference TRBV2 and TRBJ1-2 gives the full variable domain: EPEVTQTPSHQVTQMGQEVILRCVPISNHLYFYWYRQILGQKVEFLVSFYNNEISEKSEIFDDQFSVERPDGSNFTLKIRSTKLEDSAMYFCASSERAVNGYTFGSGTRLTVV.

This clonotype occurred a few times. The chain joins TRBV4-1 to TRBJ1-1; no clear D gene. Trimming pared 4 bases from V and 3 bases from J, leaving 9 bases between. CDR3 size: 13 residues. CDR1 and CDR2 from the germline V gene are MGHRA and YSYEKL. The CDR3 region has the DNA TGCGCCAGCAGCCGGACTCAGGACACTGAAGCTTTCTTT. Translated, it gives CASSRTQDTEAFF.

This clonotype was detected ten times or more. This chain links TRBV20-1 with TRBJ1-1, with D maybe TRBD1 (6 bases). V was cut by 2 bases and J by 1 base, with 11 bases left in between. The CDR3 runs 14 residues. The V gene's germline CDR1 is DFQATT and CDR2 SNEGSKA (reference sequence). The CDR3 loop is CSARLGHQNTEAFF. The DNA for the CDR3 is TGCAGTGCTAGACTGGGACACCAGAACACTGAAGCTTTCTTT.

This clonotype has a count of ten or more. This chain connects TRBV20-1 to TRBJ1-6; 11 bases agree with TRBD1. CDR3 length: 14 amino acids. V gave up 4 bases and J gave up 7 bases; unmatched junction bases: 3. Looked up from germline, CDR1 is DFQATT and CDR2 is SNEGSKA (reference sequence). Here the CDR3 reads CSAIWTGGNSPLHF. CDR3 nucleotides: TGCAGTGCTATTTGGACAGGGGGCAATTCACCCCTCCACTTT.